This TCR beta chain derives from a study of cytomegalovirus exposure and HLA in healthy donors. Study results and limitations: Exclusion applied to some V segments, including TRBV6-2 and TRBV6-3, as they were indistinguishable. Investigators reported some 150 TCR beta chains as tied to cytomegalovirus. A missense variant in DCLRE1C was later tied to TCR beta V- and J-gene trimming. The study found most TCR sequences rare, yet found some public TCRs in many donors.

A word on this clone: No antigen is known for it.

The PCR had 60 Vbeta and 13 Jbeta primers. Assay used: immunoSEQ multiplex PCR; TCRdb lists only in-frame clones, some missing. This table lists 200,000 to 250,000 clones. CDR1 and CDR2 from the germline V gene are SGHTA and FQGNSA. The CDR3 is made up of 15 amino acids. Germline trimming cut 7 bases from V and 2 bases from J; bases unmatched to any gene: 8. The chain employs TRBV7-2 and TRBJ2-7; the match to TRBD2 covers 10 bases. The receptor was derived from a girl aged 2 to 10 in good health and CMV-seropositive. Material: PBMCs. CDR3 protein: CASNSPGLATYEQYF. The DNA for the CDR3 is TGTGCCAGCAACAGTCCGGGACTAGCGACCTACGAGCAGTACTTC.